These 32 T cell receptor beta chains share one sample of origin, sequenced in a study. The assay was immunoSEQ multiplex PCR, and TCRdb's table has in-frame clones only and misses some. This table has 45,000 to 60,000 clones, over 90% appearing once. Input material: PBMCs. The receptors originated from a man in his forties with rheumatoid arthritis.

The chain combines TRBV2 with TRBJ2-7, with 7 bases fitting TRBD2. The germline gives CDR1 SNHLY, CDR2 FYNNEI. V lost 3 bases and J lost 0; bases outside the gene matches: 5. CDR3 length: 15 amino acids. The DNA of the CDR3 is TGTGCCAGCAGTGAGGGACTACCATTCTCCTACGAGCAGTACTTC. It encodes CASSEGLPFSYEQYF.

The V gene is TRBV7-2, the J gene TRBJ2-3, with 10 bases fitting TRBD2. The junction had 8 bases not matched to a gene; V was cut back by 6 bases and J by 5 bases. CDR1 and CDR2 (germline): SGHTA, FQGNSA. The CDR3 covers 15 residues. CDR3 nucleotides: TGTGCCAGCAGTCAGAGTAGCGGGGGGATAGATACGCAGTATTTT. Its translation: CASSQSSGGIDTQYF.

This chain uses TRBV5-5 with TRBJ2-7; D remains unclear. CDR1 SGHKS and CDR2 YYEKEE come from the germline V gene (reference sequence). This CDR3 is 13 amino acids long. The V end was cut by 0 bases, the J end by 5 bases, with 9 bases between. CDR3 DNA: TGTGCCAGCAGCTTGGCCGGATTCCACGAGCAGTACTTC. Residues: CASSLAGFHEQYF.

The chain combines TRBV27 with TRBJ2-7; no clear D. The germline V gene has CDR1 MNHEY and CDR2 SMNVEV (reference sequence). Between the trimmed V and J ends, which lost 3 bases and 5 bases, there was a span of 17 bases. This CDR3 has 15 residues. The CDR3 DNA sequence: TGTGCCAGCAGTTTCGAACCGTGGGGTGTTCACGAGCAGTACTTC. Amino acids: CASSFEPWGVHEQYF.

V gene TRBV5-6 combines with J gene TRBJ1-1; D gene uncertain. Germline V gene data show CDR1 as SGHDT and CDR2 as YYEEEE. CDR3 length: 13 residues. The V and J ends lost 4 bases and 1 base respectively, with 8 bases between them. The CDR3 is CASSANGNTEAFF. In DNA, the CDR3 is TGTGCCAGCAGCGCTAACGGGAACACTGAAGCTTTCTTT.

The V call is TRBV5-1, the J call TRBJ2-1, with a weak D call TRBD1 (6 bases). This CDR3 region has 15 residues. From germline, CDR1 is SGHRS and CDR2 YFSETQ. Between the trimmed V and J ends, which lost 0 bases and 9 bases, there was a span of 16 bases. The CDR3 coding sequence is TGCGCCAGCAGCTTGGCCACTAGAGGGGGTGGTGAGCAGTTCTTC. This gives the protein CASSLATRGGGEQFF.

This clone occurred a few times. The chain uses TRBV4-2 and TRBJ2-7; the D gene is possibly TRBD2 (5 bases). V gave up 6 bases and J gave up 4 bases, with 16 bases separating them. Per the germline V gene, CDR1 is LGHNA and CDR2 is YNFKEQ. The CDR3 sequence is 14 residues long. The CDR3 loop reads CASSSEEGRYEQYF. The CDR3 bases are TGTGCCAGCAGTAGTGAGGAAGGGAGATACGAGCAGTACTTC.

The gene calls are TRBV5-1 and TRBJ2-1; a weak D match, TRBD2 (6 bases). Trimming stripped 0 bases from V and 4 bases from J, with 11 bases between. The CDR3 sequence is 15 residues long. The germline V gene has CDR1 SGHRS and CDR2 YFSETQ. For the CDR3, the DNA is TGCGCCAGCAGCTTGGCTAGCGTGGAATACAATGAGCAGTTCTTC. This translates into CASSLASVEYNEQFF.

V gene TRBV6-5 combines with J gene TRBJ1-1; no firm D call. The V end lost 2 bases, the J end lost 3 bases, and 10 bases lay between the germline ends. The germline gives CDR1 MNHEY, CDR2 SVGAGI. The CDR3 covers 14 residues. The CDR3: CASSYLRLDTEAFF. CDR3 DNA: TGTGCCAGCAGTTACCTCAGGTTGGACACTGAAGCTTTCTTT.

The chain recombines TRBV6-6 with TRBJ2-7, with 8 bases fitting TRBD2. V shed 6 bases and J 7 bases; nucleotides not matched to a gene: 8. This CDR3 contains 13 residues. Per germline, CDR1 MNHNY and CDR2 SVGAGI (reference sequence). The CDR3 region is CASRLSGNSEQYF. CDR3 nucleotide sequence: TGTGCCAGCAGACTTAGCGGGAATAGTGAGCAGTACTTC.

J is TRBJ1-1 and V is TRBV11-3, with D perhaps TRBD1 (6 bases). The CDR3 contains 13 residues. V gave up 5 bases and J gave up 3 bases, with 10 bases separating them. Germline V CDR1 and CDR2: SGHNT, YENEEA. For the CDR3, the DNA is TGTGCCAGCAGCAAGGGGGGCGACACTGAAGCTTTCTTT. Translation gives CASSKGGDTEAFF.

The V and J genes are TRBV6-5 and TRBJ1-1, with D possibly TRBD1 on 5 matching bases. Trimming left V 8 bases short and J 1 base short, with 14 bases between. This CDR3 has 14 amino acids. The germline V gene encodes CDR1 MNHEY and CDR2 SVGAGI. Here the CDR3 reads CASWGGTPNTEAFF. The CDR3 DNA reads as TGTGCCAGCTGGGGGGGTACACCGAACACTGAAGCTTTCTTT.

This chain links TRBV3-1 (or the pseudogene TRBV3-2) with TRBJ1-6; no clear D gene. This CDR3 contains 13 residues. The V gene's germline CDR1 is LGHDT and CDR2 YNNKEL (reference sequence). The V end lost 1 base, the J end lost 9 bases, and 7 bases lay between the germline ends. In DNA form, the CDR3 reads TGTGCCAGCAGCCAAGTACTTCGTTCACCCCTCCACTTT. It encodes CASSQVLRSPLHF.

CDR3 sequence: CASSLIGTQNTEAFF. CDR3 nucleotides: TGTGCCAGCAGTTTAATCGGCACTCAGAACACTGAAGCTTTCTTT. J is TRBJ1-1 and V is TRBV27; D uncertain. CDR1 is MNHEY, CDR2 SMNVEV, per germline (reference sequence). The CDR3 has 15 residues. V was shortened by 2 bases and J by 1 base, with 11 bases between the two germline ends.

The V and J genes are TRBV9 and TRBJ2-2; the D is unclear. The germline CDR1 and CDR2 sequences are SGDLS and YYNGEE. There are 16 residues in the CDR3. V was pared by 2 bases and J by 4 bases, with 15 bases between. The CDR3, as DNA: TGTGCCAGCAGCGTTGAGTCTCTAACGACCACCGGGGAGCTGTTTTTT. Its protein is CASSVESLTTTGELFF. The full variable domain, in which reference TRBV9 and TRBJ2-2 provide the parts outside the CDR3, is DSGVTQTPKHLITATGQRVTLRCSPRSGDLSVYWYQQSLDQGLQFLIQYYNGEERAKGNILERFSAQQFPDLHSELNLSSLELGDSALYFCASSVESLTTTGELFFGEGSRLTVL.

The chain has TRBV24-1 and TRBJ2-1, with D uncertain. CDR3 length: 14 amino acids. In germline, CDR1 is KGHDR, CDR2 SFDVKD. Deletions cut 1 base from V and 4 bases from J, with 7 bases between. The CDR3 reads CATSDLGPYNEQFF. DNA of the CDR3: TGTGCCACCAGTGATTTAGGACCGTACAATGAGCAGTTCTTC.

This chain uses TRBV7-2 with TRBJ2-2; D is unresolved. Germline V lookup: CDR1 SGHTA, CDR2 FQGNSA. V was clipped by 5 bases and J by 7 bases, with 14 bases between them. The CDR3 sequence is 14 residues long. CDR3 protein: CASSILLRSGELFF. CDR3 DNA: TGTGCCAGCAGCATACTGCTAAGAAGCGGGGAGCTGTTTTTT.

V usage is TRBV4-3 and J usage is TRBJ2-7; D possibly matches TRBD1 or TRBD2 (5 bases each). The V gene lost 1 base and the J gene lost 1 base, with 8 bases spanning the gap. Per the germline V gene, CDR1 is LGHNA and CDR2 is YSLEER. The CDR3 is 14 amino acids. CDR3 in amino acids: CASSQGGTSYEQYF. The CDR3 DNA sequence: TGCGCCAGCAGCCAAGGAGGGACGTCCTACGAGCAGTACTTC.

This clone was counted once. V usage is TRBV6-5 and J usage is TRBJ2-1, with D maybe TRBD1 (5 bases). V was trimmed by 0 bases and J by 3 bases, leaving 12 bases between them. CDR1 is MNHEY, CDR2 SVGAGI, per germline. This CDR3 contains 16 residues. The CDR3 nucleotides are TGTGCCAGCAGTTACTCGAACAGGTTCTTCTACAATGAGCAGTTCTTC. Its protein is CASSYSNRFFYNEQFF.

The rearrangement uses TRBV28 and TRBJ1-6; a weak D match, TRBD1 (5 bases). Trimming stripped 8 bases from V and 7 bases from J, with 18 bases between. The CDR3 is 15 residues long. CDR1 is MDHEN and CDR2 is SYDVKM in the germline V gene. CDR3 nucleotides: TGTGCCAGCTTCTCTGGGGCTCTGGGAAATTCACCCCTCCACTTT. Translated, it gives CASFSGALGNSPLHF.

V is TRBV5-6 and J is TRBJ1-1, with 9 nucleotides matching TRBD1. CDR3 length: 15 amino acids. V gave up 2 bases and J gave up 1 base; unmatched junction bases: 3. Looked up from germline, CDR1 is SGHDT and CDR2 is YYEEEE. The CDR3 sequence: CASSFRDRANTEAFF. Written as DNA, the CDR3 is TGTGCCAGCAGCTTCCGGGACAGGGCGAACACTGAAGCTTTCTTT.

V gene TRBV18 combines with J gene TRBJ1-5; the D is unclear. The CDR3 runs 14 residues. Between the trimmed V and J ends, which lost 4 bases and 3 bases, there was a span of 10 bases. Germline V gene lookup returns CDR1 KGHSH and CDR2 LQKENI. As DNA, the CDR3 is TGTGCCAGCTCACTATCACGGAACAATCAGCCCCAGCATTTT. It translates to CASSLSRNNQPQHF.

The chain couples TRBV30 to TRBJ2-3; 8 bases fit TRBD1. After removal of 5 bases from V and 11 bases from J, the junction contained 15 bases not matched to a gene. The CDR3 runs 14 residues. From germline, CDR1 is GTSNPN and CDR2 SVGIG (reference sequence). CDR3: CAWGEGQGPRVQYF. The CDR3 bases are TGTGCCTGGGGGGAAGGACAGGGACCCCGAGTGCAGTATTTT.

The chain recombines TRBV2 with TRBJ2-5; 12 bases line up with TRBD2. V lost 6 bases, J lost 3 bases, and 5 bases stayed unmatched. Germline V gene lookup returns CDR1 SNHLY and CDR2 FYNNEI. The CDR3 totals 15 residues. CDR3 in DNA: TGTGCCAGCAGGCTGACTAGCGGGAGAGAAGAGACCCAGTACTTC. This encodes CASRLTSGREETQYF. Drawing the rest from reference TRBV2 and TRBJ2-5, the complete variable domain is EPEVTQTPSHQVTQMGQEVILRCVPISNHLYFYWYRQILGQKVEFLVSFYNNEISEKSEIFDDQFSVERPDGSNFTLKIRSTKLEDSAMYFCASRLTSGREETQYFGPGTRLLVL.

The rearrangement uses TRBV5-6 and TRBJ1-4, with a tentative D call TRBD1 (5 bases). This CDR3 has 15 residues. Germline V gives CDR1 SGHDT, CDR2 YYEEEE. V shed 2 bases and J shed 3 bases, with 11 bases lying between them. CDR3 amino acids: CASSFYRRSNEKLFF. As DNA, the CDR3 is TGTGCCAGCAGCTTCTACAGGAGATCTAATGAAAAACTGTTTTTT. The entire variable domain, with the rest obtained from reference TRBV5-6 and TRBJ1-4, is as follows: DAGVTQSPTHLIKTRGQQVTLRCSPKSGHDTVSWYQQALGQGPQFIFQYYEEEERQRGNFPDRFSGHQFPNYSSELNVNALLLGDSALYLCASSFYRRSNEKLFFGSGTQLSVL.

V is TRBV12-3 or TRBV12-4 and J is TRBJ1-1; D not resolved. V was clipped by 6 bases and J by 1 base, with 6 bases between them. The CDR3 extends over 12 amino acids. The DNA for the CDR3 is TGTGCCAGCAGCCCAACGAACACTGAAGCTTTCTTT. Protein sequence: CASSPTNTEAFF.

The chain joins TRBV6-5 to TRBJ2-7, with 8 bases matching TRBD2. The trim removed 7 bases at V and 6 bases at J, leaving 8 bases unmatched. The germline gives CDR1 MNHEY, CDR2 SVGAGI. This CDR3 has 13 amino acids. In nucleotides, the CDR3 is TGTGCCAGCACTACGACTAGCGTCGCCGAGCAGTACTTC. This sequence encodes CASTTTSVAEQYF.

The CDR3 region has the DNA TGCGCCAGCAGAAACGACTTGGAAAAACTGTTTTTT. It is translated as CASRNDLEKLFF. The chain couples TRBV5-1 to TRBJ1-4; D unclear. The CDR3 sequence is 12 residues long. V was trimmed by 5 bases and J by 8 bases, leaving 10 bases between them. The germline CDR1 and CDR2 sequences are SGHRS and YFSETQ.

The V gene is TRBV5-6, the J gene TRBJ2-2; D is perhaps TRBD2 (7 bases). CDR3 length: 14 residues. Germline V gene lookup returns CDR1 SGHDT and CDR2 YYEEEE. Trimming took off 5 bases at V and 7 bases at J, with 15 bases between the two ends. CDR3 region: CASRAGHTHGELFF. The DNA for the CDR3 is TGTGCCAGCAGAGCGGGACATACGCACGGGGAGCTGTTTTTT.

V gene TRBV29-1 combines with J gene TRBJ2-1, with 7 bases that match TRBD1. Losses at the gene ends were 8 bases for V and 4 bases for J; bases not matched to a gene: 8. CDR1 and CDR2 from the germline V gene are SQVTM and ANQGSEA. The CDR3 runs 13 residues. In DNA, the CDR3 is TGCAGCTTTAACAGGGGCTGGTACAATGAGCAGTTCTTC. Its translation: CSFNRGWYNEQFF.

The V and J genes are TRBV4-2 and TRBJ2-4; TRBD2 matches 9 bases. The germline V gene encodes CDR1 LGHNA and CDR2 YNFKEQ. The ends lost 0 bases at V and 7 bases at J; junction bases unmatched: 7. The CDR3 contains 16 residues. CDR3 sequence: CASSQERLAGSNIQYF. The DNA for the CDR3 is TGTGCCAGCAGCCAAGAAAGGCTAGCGGGGAGCAACATTCAGTACTTC.

The gene calls are TRBV27 and TRBJ1-6, with 9 positions matching TRBD1. The CDR3 spans 15 residues. Trimming cost V 4 bases and J 4 bases; bases outside gene matches: 2. The germline CDR1 and CDR2 sequences are MNHEY and SMNVEV (reference sequence). The CDR3 region has the DNA TGTGCCAGCAGTTCGACAGGGGGGTATAATTCACCCCTCCACTTT. It yields the protein CASSSTGGYNSPLHF.